This T cell receptor beta chain stems from a study of cytomegalovirus exposure and HLA in healthy donors. Study-wide points: In a later analysis, first-cohort TCR clusters were found to tend to co-occur in the 130 or so validation repertoires. It was confirmed in vitro that three of the CMV-associated chains were specific for CMV antigens.

The CDR3 consists of 12 residues. Germline assignment: CDR1 LNHNV and CDR2 YYDKDF (reference sequence). V was trimmed by 0 bases and J by 7 bases, leaving 4 bases between them. This clone was seen once. As yet, its antigen is unknown. Other DNA sequences in the same sample also yield this CDR3. The protocol was immunoSEQ multiplex PCR, while the TCRdb copy is restricted to in-frame clones and leaves out a portion. The repertoire holds about 170,000 clones, with approximately 89% as singletons. Sequenced material: PBMCs. The sequence derives from a young woman in good health and CMV-seropositive. The chain carries TRBV15 and TRBJ1-5, with unresolved D. This chain's CDR3 is CATSRDQQPQHF. The CDR3 DNA reads as TGTGCCACCAGCAGAGATCAGCAGCCCCAGCATTTT. Based on the CDR3 plus reference TRBV15 and TRBJ1-5, the full variable domain is DAMVIQNPRYQVTQFGKPVTLSCSQTLNHNVMYWYQQKSSQAPKLLFHYYDKDFNNEADTPDNFQSRRPNTSFCFLDIRSPGLGDTAMYLCATSRDQQPQHFGDGTRLSIL.